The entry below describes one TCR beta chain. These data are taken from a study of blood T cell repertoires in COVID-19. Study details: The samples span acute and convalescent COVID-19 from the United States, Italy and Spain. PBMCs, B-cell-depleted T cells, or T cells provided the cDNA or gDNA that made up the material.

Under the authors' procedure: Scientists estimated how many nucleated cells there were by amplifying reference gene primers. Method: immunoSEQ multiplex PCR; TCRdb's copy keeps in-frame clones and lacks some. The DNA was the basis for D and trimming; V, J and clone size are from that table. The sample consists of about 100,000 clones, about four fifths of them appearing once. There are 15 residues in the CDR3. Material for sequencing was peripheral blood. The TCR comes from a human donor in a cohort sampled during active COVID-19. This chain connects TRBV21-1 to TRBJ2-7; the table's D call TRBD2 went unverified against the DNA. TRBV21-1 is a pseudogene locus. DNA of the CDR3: TGTGCCAGCAGACTTGTAGCGGGAGAAGCTAACGAGCAGTACTTC. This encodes CASRLVAGEANEQYF.